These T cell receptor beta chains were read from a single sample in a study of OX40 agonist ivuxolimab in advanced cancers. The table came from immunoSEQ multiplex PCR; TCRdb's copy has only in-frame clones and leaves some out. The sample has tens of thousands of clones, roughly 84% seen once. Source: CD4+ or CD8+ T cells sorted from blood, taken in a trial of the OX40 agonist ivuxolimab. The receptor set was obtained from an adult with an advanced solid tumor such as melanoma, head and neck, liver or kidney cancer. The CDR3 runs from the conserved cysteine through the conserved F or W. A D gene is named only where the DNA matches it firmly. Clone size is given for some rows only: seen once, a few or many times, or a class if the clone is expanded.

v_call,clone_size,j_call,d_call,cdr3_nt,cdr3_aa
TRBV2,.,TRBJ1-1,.,TGTGCCAGCAAGAGGGACTCTGAAGCTTTCTTT,CASKRDSEAFF
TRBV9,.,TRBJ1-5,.,TGTGCCAGCAGCCCTTCTCCGCAGGGCAATCAGCCCCAGCATTTT,CASSPSPQGNQPQHF
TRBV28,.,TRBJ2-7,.,TGTGCCAGCAGTCTGGGGACTGGGGGGTCCTACGAGCAGTACTTC,CASSLGTGGSYEQYF
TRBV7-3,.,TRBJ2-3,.,TGTGCCAGCGGGGTGTACGGCACAGATACGCAGTATTTT,CASGVYGTDTQYF
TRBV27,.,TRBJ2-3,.,TGTGCCAGCAGTTTATATCGGACATTGAGGACAGATACGCAGTATTTT,CASSLYRTLRTDTQYF
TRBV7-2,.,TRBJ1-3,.,TGTGCCAGCAGCTGGGGACATCCTGGAAACACCATATATTTT,CASSWGHPGNTIYF
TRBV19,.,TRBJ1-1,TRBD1,TGTGCCAGTAGCGACAGGGGTGCGAACACTGAAGCTTTCTTT,CASSDRGANTEAFF
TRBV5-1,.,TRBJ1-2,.,TGCGCCAGCAGCTTGCTGGGGGCAGGCTATGGCTACACCTTC,CASSLLGAGYGYTF
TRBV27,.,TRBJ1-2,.,TGTGCCAGCAGTTTTGGGCCGGGAGGCTATGGCTACACCTTC,CASSFGPGGYGYTF
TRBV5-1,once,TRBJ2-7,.,TGCGCCAGCAGCTTGGCCACCAAGAACGAGCAGTACTTC,CASSLATKNEQYF
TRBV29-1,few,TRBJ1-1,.,TGCAGCTCATCAGGGTTGGGCACTGAAGCTTTCTTT,CSSSGLGTEAFF
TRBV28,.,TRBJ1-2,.,TGTGCCAGCAGTGAGGGGTTCTCTCGTAACTATGGCTACACCTTC,CASSEGFSRNYGYTF
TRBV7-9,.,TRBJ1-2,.,TGTGCCAGCAGCTTCGCCGGGACATCGGCTTTTTCCACCTTC,CASSFAGTSAFSTF
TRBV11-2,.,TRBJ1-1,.,TGTGCCAGCAGCTTAGTCCCGGGAACCCACACTGAAGCTTTCTTT,CASSLVPGTHTEAFF
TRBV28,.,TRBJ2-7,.,TGTGCCAGCAGTTTGGGCCGGGAGCAGTACTTC,CASSLGREQYF
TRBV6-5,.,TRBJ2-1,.,TGTGCCAGCAGTTATGGCTACAATGAGCAGTTCTTC,CASSYGYNEQFF
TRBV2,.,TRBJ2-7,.,TGTGCCAGCAGTGAAGAGAGCCCTGCCAAGCAGTACTTC,CASSEESPAKQYF
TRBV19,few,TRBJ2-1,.,TGTGCCAGTAGTATAGGAGAAGGGAACGAGCAGTTCTTC,CASSIGEGNEQFF
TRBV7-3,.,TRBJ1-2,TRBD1,TGTGCCAGCAGCTTATCCCGGGACAGGGTAAACTATGGCTACACCTTC,CASSLSRDRVNYGYTF
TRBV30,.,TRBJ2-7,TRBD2,TGTGCCTGGAGGAGGACTAGCGCGTCCTACGAGCAGTACTTC,CAWRRTSASYEQYF
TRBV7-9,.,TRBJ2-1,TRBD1,TGTGCCAGCAGCTTAGAGGGACAGGGGTTCTTC,CASSLEGQGFF
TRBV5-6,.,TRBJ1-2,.,TGTGCCAGCAGCTCAGTAGTGGCCGGAAACTATGGCTACACCTTC,CASSSVVAGNYGYTF
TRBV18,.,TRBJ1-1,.,TGTGCCAGCTCAGCGATCCGGGACCTTGAAGCTTTCTTT,CASSAIRDLEAFF
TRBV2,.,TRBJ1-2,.,TGTGCCAGCAGTGTGCTGGGCGGTGATGGCTACACCTTC,CASSVLGGDGYTF